The 10 T cell receptor beta chains presented below share a single source sample, sequenced in a study of shared clonotypes between healthy human individuals. Clones were read by immunoSEQ multiplex PCR, and TCRdb kept only the in-frame ones, dropping some. This sample has about 1,800,000 clones, with about 95% found just once. The naive CD8 subset, CD45RO-negative cells positively selected for CCR7, excluded terminally differentiated effector memory CD45RA+ cells. The specimen was naive CD8+ T cells sorted from blood. The receptors originated from a man between 18 and 29 years old in good health.

The V call is TRBV5-1, the J call TRBJ2-5, with D maybe TRBD1 (5 bases). The germline V and J ends were trimmed by 4 bases and 3 bases, with 16 bases remaining between them. The CDR3 has 15 residues. Germline CDR1 and CDR2: SGHRS and YFSETQ. The CDR3 DNA follows: TGCGCCAGCAGCGACGCTGGCAGGGCAAAAGAGACCCAGTACTTC. Its translation: CASSDAGRAKETQYF.

This clone occurred once. In DNA, the CDR3 is TGCGCCAGCAGCCCCCGGTTAGGGGACAGCTTCTCCTACGAGCAGTACTTC. This gives the protein CASSPRLGDSFSYEQYF. The chain couples TRBV4-1 to TRBJ2-7; TRBD1 aligns across 7 bases. From germline, CDR1 is MGHRA and CDR2 YSYEKL. The CDR3 spans 17 residues. The junction had 12 bases not matched to a gene; V was cut back by 4 bases and J by 0 bases.

Notes on this clone: Other nucleotide sequences from this sample produce the same CDR3. In nucleotides, the CDR3 is TGCGCCAGCAGCCACCGGGACAGGTCCTACGAGCAGTACTTC. Protein sequence: CASSHRDRSYEQYF. The chain recombines TRBV4-1 with TRBJ2-7, with 8 nucleotides matching TRBD1. Trimming cost V 3 bases and J 1 base; bases outside gene matches: 2. The CDR3 is made up of 14 amino acids. CDR1 MGHRA and CDR2 YSYEKL come from the germline V gene.

V usage is TRBV7-6 and J usage is TRBJ2-3; 7 bases are a match to TRBD1. The ends lost 1 base at V and 10 bases at J; junction bases unmatched: 14. The germline V gene has CDR1 SGHVS and CDR2 FNYEAQ. The CDR3 has 16 amino acids. The CDR3 region is CASSLETTGSPSAQYF. Written as DNA, the CDR3 is TGTGCCAGCAGCTTAGAGACGACAGGGTCTCCCAGTGCGCAGTATTTT.

This clone was found once. The V and J genes are TRBV10-3 and TRBJ2-7; unclear D gene. Germline V gives CDR1 ENHRY, CDR2 SYGVKD. The CDR3 is made up of 15 amino acids. V was shortened by 0 bases and J by 9 bases, with 18 bases between the two germline ends. CDR3 region: CAISESSSDLIGQYF. DNA of the CDR3: TGTGCCATCAGTGAGTCGTCATCAGACCTTATTGGGCAGTACTTC.

Turning to this clone: The same CDR3 arises from other DNA sequences in this sample as well. The V gene is TRBV20-1, the J gene TRBJ2-7; D is undetermined. This CDR3 is 11 amino acids long. V shed 0 bases and J shed 7 bases, with 7 bases lying between them. CDR1 is DFQATT and CDR2 is SNEGSKA in the germline V gene (reference sequence). The CDR3 is CSARDRGEQYF. For the CDR3, the DNA is TGCAGTGCTAGAGATCGTGGTGAGCAGTACTTC.

The chain combines TRBV29-1 with TRBJ1-1; TRBD1 matches 7 bases. V lost 0 bases, J lost 1 base, and 2 bases stayed unmatched. The V gene's germline CDR1 is SQVTM and CDR2 ANQGSEA. The CDR3 has 14 residues. CDR3 coding DNA: TGCAGCGTTGAAGAATGGGACAGGAACACTGAAGCTTTCTTT. It yields the protein CSVEEWDRNTEAFF.

The rearrangement links TRBV10-1 to TRBJ1-6, with a tentative D call TRBD1 (6 bases). The CDR3 is made up of 16 amino acids. Germline CDR1 reads WNHNN; CDR2 reads SYGVQD (reference sequence). The ends were cut back, 3 bases at V and 5 bases at J, with 14 bases in the middle. The CDR3 DNA is TGCGCCAGCAGTGAAGGCAGGGGCCTTGATAATTCACCCCTCCACTTT. Its translation is CASSEGRGLDNSPLHF.

The rearrangement joins TRBV27 to TRBJ2-7; D assignment may be TRBD1 or TRBD2 (5 bases each). The CDR3 has 15 residues. Germline-derived CDR1 and CDR2 are MNHEY and SMNVEV (reference sequence). V dropped 5 bases and J dropped 5 bases, with 19 bases sitting between them. CDR3 region: CASSLGTSEANEQYF. CDR3 coding DNA: TGTGCCAGCAGTCTGGGGACCTCTGAGGCGAACGAGCAGTACTTC.

Regarding this clone: Other nucleotide sequences in the sample specify the same CDR3. The chain links TRBV6-5 to TRBJ1-2, with a possible D match to TRBD1 (6 bases). This CDR3 spans 13 amino acids. CDR1 and CDR2 (germline): MNHEY, SVGAGI. V was cut by 6 bases and J by 3 bases, with 11 bases left in between. The CDR3 DNA reads TGTGCCAGCAGCCCCCAGGGGTACTATGGCTACACCTTC. This codes for CASSPQGYYGYTF.